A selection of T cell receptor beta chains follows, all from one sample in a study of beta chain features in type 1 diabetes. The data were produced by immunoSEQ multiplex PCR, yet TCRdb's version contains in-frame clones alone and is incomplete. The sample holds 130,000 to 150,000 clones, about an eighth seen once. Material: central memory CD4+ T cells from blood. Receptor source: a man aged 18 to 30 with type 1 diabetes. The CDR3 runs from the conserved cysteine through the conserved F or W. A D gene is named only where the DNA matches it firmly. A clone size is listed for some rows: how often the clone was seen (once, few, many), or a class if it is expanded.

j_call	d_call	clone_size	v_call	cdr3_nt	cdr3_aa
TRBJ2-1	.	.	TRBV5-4	TGTGCCAGCAGCTTGGAACAGTACAATGAGCAGTTCTTC	CASSLEQYNEQFF
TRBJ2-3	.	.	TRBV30	TGTGCCTGGAGTGAGACACCGAACACAGATACGCAGTATTTT	CAWSETPNTDTQYF
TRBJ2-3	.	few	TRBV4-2	TGTGCCAGCAGCCAACCTATAAACAGGGCGGGAGATACGCAGTATTTT	CASSQPINRAGDTQYF
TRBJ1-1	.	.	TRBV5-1	TGCGCCAGCAGCAACGTGGTGGGGCACACTGAAGCTTTCTTT	CASSNVVGHTEAFF
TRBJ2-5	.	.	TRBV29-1	TGCAGCGTTGAAGAAGGGAGCCAAGAGACCCAGTACTTC	CSVEEGSQETQYF
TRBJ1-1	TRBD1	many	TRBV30	TGTGCCTGGACCGGGACAGTGAACACTGAAGCTTTCTTT	CAWTGTVNTEAFF
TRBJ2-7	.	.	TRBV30	TGTGCCTTGGCGAGGAACTACGAGCAGTACTTC	CALARNYEQYF
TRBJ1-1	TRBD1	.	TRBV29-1	TGCAGCGCCCAAAGACAGGGTGGGGCTTTCTTT	CSAQRQGGAFF
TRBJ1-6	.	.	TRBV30	TGTGCCTGGAGCTCAACCGGGGATTCACCCCTCCACTTT	CAWSSTGDSPLHF
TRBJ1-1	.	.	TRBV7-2	TGTGCCAGCAGCTTACTGCAGGGGAACACTGAAGCTTTCTTT	CASSLLQGNTEAFF
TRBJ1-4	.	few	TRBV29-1	TGCAGCGTTGAAGATCGGGGAGGGCGGTTTTTT	CSVEDRGGRFF
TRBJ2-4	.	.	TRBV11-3	TGTGCCAGCAGCTTCAGGGAACTGAACATTCAGTACTTC	CASSFRELNIQYF
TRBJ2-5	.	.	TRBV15	TGTGCCACCAGCAGAGTAGAAGAGACCCAGTACTTC	CATSRVEETQYF
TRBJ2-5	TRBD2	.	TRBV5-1	TGCGCCAGCAGCTCCCTTCCCGGGGGGCAAGAGACCCAGTACTTC	CASSSLPGGQETQYF
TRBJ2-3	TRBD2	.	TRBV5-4	TGTGCCAGCAGCTTCCGACTAGCGGGGGAAGATACGCAGTATTTT	CASSFRLAGEDTQYF
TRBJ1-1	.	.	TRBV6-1	TGTGCCAGCACATACGCAGTTGCTTTCTTT	CASTYAVAFF
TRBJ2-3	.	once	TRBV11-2	TGTGCCAGCAGCTTGGAGGAAGGGACCACAGATACGCAGTATTTT	CASSLEEGTTDTQYF
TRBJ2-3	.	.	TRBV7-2	TGTGCCAGCAGCTTAGGCGGGCCCCGTACAGATACGCAGTATTTT	CASSLGGPRTDTQYF
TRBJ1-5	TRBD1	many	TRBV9	TGTGCCAGCAGCGACGGACAGGCACGGCAGCCCCAGCATTTT	CASSDGQARQPQHF
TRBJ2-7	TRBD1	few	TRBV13	TGTGCCAGCAGCTTAGTGGGACAGACCTACGAGCAGTACTTC	CASSLVGQTYEQYF